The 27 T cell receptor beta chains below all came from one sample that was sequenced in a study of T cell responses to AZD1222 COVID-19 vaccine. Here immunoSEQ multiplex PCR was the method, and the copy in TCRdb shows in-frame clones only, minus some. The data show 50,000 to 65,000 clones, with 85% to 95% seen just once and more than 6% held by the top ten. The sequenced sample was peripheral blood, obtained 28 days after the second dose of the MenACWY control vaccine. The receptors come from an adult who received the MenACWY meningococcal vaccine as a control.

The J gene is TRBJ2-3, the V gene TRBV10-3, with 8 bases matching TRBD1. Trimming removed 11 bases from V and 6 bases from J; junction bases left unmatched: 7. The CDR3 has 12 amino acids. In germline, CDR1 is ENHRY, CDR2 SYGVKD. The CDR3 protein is CASKDRDDTQYF. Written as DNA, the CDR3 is TGTGCCTCCAAGGACAGGGACGATACGCAGTATTTT.

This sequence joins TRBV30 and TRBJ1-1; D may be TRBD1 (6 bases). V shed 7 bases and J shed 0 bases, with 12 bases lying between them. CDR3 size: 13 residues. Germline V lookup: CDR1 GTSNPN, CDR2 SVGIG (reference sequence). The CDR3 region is CAYTTGMNTEAFF. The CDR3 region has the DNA TGTGCCTATACTACAGGGATGAACACTGAAGCTTTCTTT.

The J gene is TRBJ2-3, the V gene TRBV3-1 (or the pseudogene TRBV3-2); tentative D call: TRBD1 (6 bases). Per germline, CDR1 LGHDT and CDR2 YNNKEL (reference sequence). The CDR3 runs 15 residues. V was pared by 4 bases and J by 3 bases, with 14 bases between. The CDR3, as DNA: TGTGCCAGCAGCCGCACAGGGTATGATACAGATACGCAGTATTTT. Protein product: CASSRTGYDTDTQYF.

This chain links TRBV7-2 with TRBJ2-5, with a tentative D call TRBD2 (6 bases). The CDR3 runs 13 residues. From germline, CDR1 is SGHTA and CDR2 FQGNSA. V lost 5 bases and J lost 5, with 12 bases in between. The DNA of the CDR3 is TGTGCCAGCAGCCAACGCGGGATGGAGACCCAGTACTTC. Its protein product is CASSQRGMETQYF. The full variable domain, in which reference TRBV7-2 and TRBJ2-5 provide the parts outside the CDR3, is GAGVSQSPSNKVTEKGKDVELRCDPISGHTALYWYRQSLGQGLEFLIYFQGNSAPDKSGLPSDRFSAERTGGSVSTLTIQRTQQEDSAVYLCASSQRGMETQYFGPGTRLLVL.

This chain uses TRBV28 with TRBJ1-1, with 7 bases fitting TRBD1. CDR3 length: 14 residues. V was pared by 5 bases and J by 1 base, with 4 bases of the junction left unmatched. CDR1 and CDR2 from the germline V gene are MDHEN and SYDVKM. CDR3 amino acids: CASSQGVGNTEAFF. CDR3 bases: TGTGCCAGCAGTCAGGGGGTGGGGAACACTGAAGCTTTCTTT.

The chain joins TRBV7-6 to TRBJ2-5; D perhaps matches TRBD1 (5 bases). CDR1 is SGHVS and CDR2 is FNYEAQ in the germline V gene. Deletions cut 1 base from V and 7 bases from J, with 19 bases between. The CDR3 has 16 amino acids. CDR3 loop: CASSLGSIDPQGTQYF. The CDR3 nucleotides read TGTGCCAGCAGCTTAGGGTCCATTGACCCCCAGGGGACCCAGTACTTC.

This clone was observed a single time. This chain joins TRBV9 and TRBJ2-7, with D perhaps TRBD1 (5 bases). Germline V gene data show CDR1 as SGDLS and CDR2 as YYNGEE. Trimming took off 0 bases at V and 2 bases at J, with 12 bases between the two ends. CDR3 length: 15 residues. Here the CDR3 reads CASSVGQGSPYEQYF. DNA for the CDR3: TGTGCCAGCAGCGTAGGGCAGGGTAGTCCCTACGAGCAGTACTTC.

CDR3 sequence: CASSLEVAAYEQYF. Here the CDR3 DNA reads TGTGCCAGCAGCTTGGAGGTGGCTGCCTACGAGCAGTACTTC. The V call is TRBV5-4, the J call TRBJ2-7; D is unresolved. This CDR3 contains 14 residues. V lost 0 bases and J 2 bases, leaving 9 bases between the germline ends. Germline V gives CDR1 SGHNT, CDR2 YYREEE (reference sequence). Full variable domain (remainder filled in from reference TRBV5-4 and TRBJ2-7): ETGVTQSPTHLIKTRGQQVTLRCSSQSGHNTVSWYQQALGQGPQFIFQYYREEENGRGNFPPRFSGLQFPNYSSELNVNALELDDSALYLCASSLEVAAYEQYFGPGTRLTVT.

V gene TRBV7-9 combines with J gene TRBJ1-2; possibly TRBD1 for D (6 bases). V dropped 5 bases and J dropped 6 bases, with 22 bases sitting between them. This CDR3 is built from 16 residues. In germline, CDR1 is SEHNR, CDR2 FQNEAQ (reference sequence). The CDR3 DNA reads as TGTGCCAGCAGCCGAGGGCCTGCCGGGACAACAGATGGCTACACCTTC. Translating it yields CASSRGPAGTTDGYTF.

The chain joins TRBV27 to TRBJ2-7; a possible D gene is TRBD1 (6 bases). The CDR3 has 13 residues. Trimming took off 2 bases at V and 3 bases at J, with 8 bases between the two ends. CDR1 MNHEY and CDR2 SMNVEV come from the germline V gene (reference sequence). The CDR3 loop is CASSLGTIYEQYF. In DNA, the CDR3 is TGTGCCAGCAGTTTAGGGACAATCTACGAGCAGTACTTC.

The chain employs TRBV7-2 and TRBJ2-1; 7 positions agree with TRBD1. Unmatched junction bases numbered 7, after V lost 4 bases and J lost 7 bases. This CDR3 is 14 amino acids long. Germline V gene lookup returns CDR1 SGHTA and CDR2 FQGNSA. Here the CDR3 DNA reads TGTGCCAGCAGCTCTTCACTACAGGGGAATGAGCAGTTCTTC. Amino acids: CASSSSLQGNEQFF.

The CDR3 nucleotides read TGTGCCAGCAGTCCTACACTGGGGGAGTACCAAGAGACCCAGTACTTC. This encodes CASSPTLGEYQETQYF. The chain links TRBV27 to TRBJ2-5; D tentatively reads TRBD1 or TRBD2 (5 bases each). Trimming shortened V by 5 bases and J by 0 bases, and 16 bases separated the two germline ends. Per germline, CDR1 MNHEY and CDR2 SMNVEV (reference sequence). The CDR3 spans 16 residues.

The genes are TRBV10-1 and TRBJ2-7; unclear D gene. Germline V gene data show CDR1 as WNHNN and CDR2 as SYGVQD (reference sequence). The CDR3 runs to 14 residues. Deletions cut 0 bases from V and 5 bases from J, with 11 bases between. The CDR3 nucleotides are TGCGCCAGCAGTGAGTCGTTCGGAAGCAACGAGCAGTACTTC. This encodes CASSESFGSNEQYF.

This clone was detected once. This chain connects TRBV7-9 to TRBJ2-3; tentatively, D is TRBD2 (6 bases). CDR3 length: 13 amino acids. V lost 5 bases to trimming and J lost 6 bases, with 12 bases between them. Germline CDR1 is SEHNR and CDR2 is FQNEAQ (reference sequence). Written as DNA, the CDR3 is TGTGCCAGCAGCCGGGACTCCGAGGATACGCAGTATTTT. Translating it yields CASSRDSEDTQYF.

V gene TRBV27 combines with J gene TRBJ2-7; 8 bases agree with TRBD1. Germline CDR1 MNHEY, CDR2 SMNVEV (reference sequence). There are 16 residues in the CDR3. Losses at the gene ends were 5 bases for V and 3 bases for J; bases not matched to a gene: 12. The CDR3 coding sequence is TGTGCCAGCAGTCCGAACGCAGGGGGCCGGGTCTACGAGCAGTACTTC. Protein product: CASSPNAGGRVYEQYF.

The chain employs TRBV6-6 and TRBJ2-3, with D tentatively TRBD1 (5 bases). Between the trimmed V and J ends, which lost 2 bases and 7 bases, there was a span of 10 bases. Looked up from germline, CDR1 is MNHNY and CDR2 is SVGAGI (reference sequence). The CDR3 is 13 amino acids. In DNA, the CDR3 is TGTGCCAGCAGTTACAGGGGCGAGAATACGCAGTATTTT. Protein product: CASSYRGENTQYF.

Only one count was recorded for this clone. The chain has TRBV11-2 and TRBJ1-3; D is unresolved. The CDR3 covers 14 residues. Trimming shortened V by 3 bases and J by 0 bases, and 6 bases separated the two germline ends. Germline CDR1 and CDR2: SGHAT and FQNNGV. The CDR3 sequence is CASSLGYSGNTIYF. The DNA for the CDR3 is TGTGCCAGCAGCTTGGGGTACTCTGGAAACACCATATATTTT.

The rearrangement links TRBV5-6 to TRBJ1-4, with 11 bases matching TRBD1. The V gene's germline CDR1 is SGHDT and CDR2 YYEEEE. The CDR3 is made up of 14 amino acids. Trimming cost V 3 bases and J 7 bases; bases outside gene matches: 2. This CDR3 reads CASSSGTGGEKLFF. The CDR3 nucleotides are TGTGCCAGCAGCTCCGGGACAGGGGGTGAAAAACTGTTTTTT.

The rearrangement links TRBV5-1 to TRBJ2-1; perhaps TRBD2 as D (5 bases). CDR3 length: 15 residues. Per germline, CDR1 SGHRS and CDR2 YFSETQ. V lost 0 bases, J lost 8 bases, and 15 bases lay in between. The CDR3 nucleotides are TGCGCCAGCAGCTTGGTCCCCAAAAACGGGGATGAGCAGTTCTTC. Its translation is CASSLVPKNGDEQFF.

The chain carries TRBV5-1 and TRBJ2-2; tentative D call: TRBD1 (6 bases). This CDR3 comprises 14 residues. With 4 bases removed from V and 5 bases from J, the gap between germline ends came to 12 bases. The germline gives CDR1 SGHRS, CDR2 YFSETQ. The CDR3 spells CASSETGQTGELFF. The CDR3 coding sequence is TGCGCCAGCAGCGAAACAGGGCAGACCGGGGAGCTGTTTTTT.

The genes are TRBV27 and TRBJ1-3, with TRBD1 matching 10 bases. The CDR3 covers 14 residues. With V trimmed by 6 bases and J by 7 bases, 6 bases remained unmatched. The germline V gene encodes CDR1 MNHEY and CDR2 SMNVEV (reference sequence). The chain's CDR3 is CASRSDRGPNTIYF. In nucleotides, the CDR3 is TGTGCCAGCAGATCCGACAGGGGGCCTAACACCATATATTTT.

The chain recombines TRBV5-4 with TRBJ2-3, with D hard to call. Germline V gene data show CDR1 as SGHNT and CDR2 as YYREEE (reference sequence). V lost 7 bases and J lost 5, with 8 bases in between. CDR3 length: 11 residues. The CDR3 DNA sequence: TGTGCCAGCGTAAAGGGAGATACGCAGTATTTT. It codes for CASVKGDTQYF.

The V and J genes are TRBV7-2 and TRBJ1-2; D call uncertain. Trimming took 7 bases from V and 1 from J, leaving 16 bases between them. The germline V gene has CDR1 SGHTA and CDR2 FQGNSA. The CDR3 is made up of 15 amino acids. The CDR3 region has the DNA TGTGCCAGCAACCCGGAATATGGCGATAACTATGGCTACACCTTC. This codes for CASNPEYGDNYGYTF.

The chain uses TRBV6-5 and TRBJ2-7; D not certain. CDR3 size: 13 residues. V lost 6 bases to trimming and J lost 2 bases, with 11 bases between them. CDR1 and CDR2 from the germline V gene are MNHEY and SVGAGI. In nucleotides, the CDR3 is TGTGCCAGCAGCCTGGGGATTACCTACGAGCAGTACTTC. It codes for CASSLGITYEQYF.

As DNA, the CDR3 is TGTGCCGGTTCCCTCCTCAGGGGGAACACTGAAGCTTTCTTT. Residues: CAGSLLRGNTEAFF. This chain links TRBV7-2 with TRBJ1-1; possible D gene TRBD1, 6 bases. CDR1 is SGHTA, CDR2 FQGNSA, per germline. The V and J ends lost 11 bases and 1 base respectively, with 17 bases between them. This CDR3 is 14 amino acids long.

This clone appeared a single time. CDR3 sequence: CASRGGGGNSPLHF. CDR3 DNA: TGTGCCAGCAGGGGGGGCGGGGGAAATTCACCCCTCCACTTT. This chain connects TRBV27 to TRBJ1-6; possible D gene TRBD1, 6 bases. CDR1 MNHEY and CDR2 SMNVEV come from the germline V gene (reference sequence). V was shortened by 6 bases and J by 7 bases, with 13 bases between the two germline ends. The CDR3 spans 14 residues.

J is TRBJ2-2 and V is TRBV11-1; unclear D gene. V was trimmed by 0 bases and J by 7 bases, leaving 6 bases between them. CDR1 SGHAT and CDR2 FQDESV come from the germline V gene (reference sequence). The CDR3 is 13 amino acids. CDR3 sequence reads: CASSLARDGELFF. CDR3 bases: TGTGCCAGCAGCTTAGCTAGGGACGGGGAGCTGTTTTTT.